Sequencing of this T cell receptor (beta chain) was carried out in a study of T cells after yellow fever vaccination. TCRdb called the 5' RACE reads again in MiXCR, with one record for every CDR3 protein. This table holds about 69,000 distinct CDR3 sequences, around 5% found once. This clonotype was recorded many times. This receptor was obtained from a man aged 18 to 29 who received the YFV17D yellow fever vaccine. The specimen comprised CD4+ T cells sorted from PBMCs, sampled roughly 15 days after the first yellow fever vaccination.

The CDR3 loop reads CASSLGDTTYEQYV. CDR3 nucleotides: TGTGCCAGCAGCTTAGGCGACACAACCTACGAGCAGTACGTC. The V call is TRBV7-9, the J call TRBJ2-7; no clear D. The CDR3 loop spans 14 amino acids. With 1 base removed from V and 2 bases from J, the gap between germline ends came to 9 bases. Per the germline V gene, CDR1 is SEHNR and CDR2 is FQNEAQ (reference sequence).